Listed below are T cell receptor beta chains from one sample, sequenced in a study of cytotoxic CD8 clonotypes in ibrutinib-treated CLL. Libraries were prepared by immunoSEQ multiplex PCR; TCRdb keeps only in-frame clonotypes and omits some of them. The table lists around 30,000 clones, around three fifths of them singletons. Sequencing used PBMCs, obtained before ibrutinib treatment. These receptors were collected from a human donor with chronic lymphocytic leukemia. Both conserved end residues are part of each CDR3.

J gene	V gene	CDR3 protein
TRBJ2-7	TRBV18	CASSPTIGTVIYEQYF
TRBJ2-6	TRBV15	CATRAIWGSGANVLTF
TRBJ1-2	TRBV6-1	CASTLVNYGYTF
TRBJ2-7	TRBV9	CASSADSPYEQYF
TRBJ2-3	TRBV11-2	CASSLSSGPTDTQYF
TRBJ2-2	TRBV19	CASSGSGAGVSVTGELFF
TRBJ1-1	TRBV6-4	CASKPDGGARAFF
TRBJ2-3	TRBV13	CASSAGLAPDTQYF
TRBJ1-1	TRBV9	CASSGHLNTEAFF
TRBJ2-3	TRBV10-3	CAISGHTDTQYF
TRBJ2-3	TRBV28	CASRVLNTQYF
TRBJ1-4	TRBV7-9	CASSTGRGWGTNEKLFF
TRBJ2-7	TRBV7-8	CASSPRDYLRYEQYF
TRBJ2-7	TRBV29-1	CSVEDPTYSQGEQYF
TRBJ2-7	TRBV18	CASSPPEGPEQYF
TRBJ2-7	TRBV19	CASSTERGPYEQYF
TRBJ2-1	TRBV7-6	CASSLTLAGPSSYNEQFF
TRBJ1-6	TRBV5-6	CASSLDSTRNNSPLHF
TRBJ2-3	TRBV6-1	CASSEGWRGTDTQYF
TRBJ2-2	TRBV10-1	CASSDSNRGIAGELFF
TRBJ2-3	TRBV7-9	CASSSFRRGGDTQYF
TRBJ1-1	TRBV7-9	CASSRTFRGQAEAFF
TRBJ2-1	TRBV15	CATSRDLPQGQYNEQFF
TRBJ1-1	TRBV4-1	CASSRAGGTEAFF
TRBJ2-2	TRBV25-1	CASSAPAGGGTGELFF
TRBJ2-7	TRBV27	CASSLAGTPREQYF
TRBJ2-7	TRBV5-1	CASSLLGGLTYEQYF
TRBJ2-5	TRBV10-3	CATQVLVGQETQYF
TRBJ1-2	TRBV7-8	CASSTDRNYGYTF
TRBJ2-1	TRBV7-9	CASSYPRDREVISYNEQFF
TRBJ2-7	TRBV5-1	CASNRGQGYYEQYF
TRBJ1-6	TRBV5-1	CASSQGGQALLNSPLHF
TRBJ1-2	TRBV7-9	CASSSYRGNNYGYTF
TRBJ2-3	TRBV5-1	CASRTSGVDTQYF
TRBJ1-4	TRBV14	CASSQWGQANEKLFF
TRBJ2-3	TRBV4-1	CASSQGSGDTQYF
TRBJ1-1	TRBV5-1	CASSFQGVGMNTEAFF
TRBJ1-5	TRBV10-3	CAISESTRGRQPQHF
TRBJ2-1	TRBV7-9	CASSQGPPQHLDNEQFF
TRBJ2-2	TRBV4-1	CASSRQGWTGELFF